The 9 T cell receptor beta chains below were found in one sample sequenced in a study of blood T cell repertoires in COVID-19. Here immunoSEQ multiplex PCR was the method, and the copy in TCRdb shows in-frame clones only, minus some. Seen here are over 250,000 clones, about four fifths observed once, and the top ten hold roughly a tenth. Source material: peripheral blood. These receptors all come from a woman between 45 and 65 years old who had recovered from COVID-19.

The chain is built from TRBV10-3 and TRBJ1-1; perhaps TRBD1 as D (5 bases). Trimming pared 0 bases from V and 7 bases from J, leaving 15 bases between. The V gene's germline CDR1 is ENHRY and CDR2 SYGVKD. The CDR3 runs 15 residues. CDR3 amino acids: CAISESRRGHIEAFF. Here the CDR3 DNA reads TGTGCCATCAGTGAGTCCCGTAGGGGTCACATTGAAGCTTTCTTT.

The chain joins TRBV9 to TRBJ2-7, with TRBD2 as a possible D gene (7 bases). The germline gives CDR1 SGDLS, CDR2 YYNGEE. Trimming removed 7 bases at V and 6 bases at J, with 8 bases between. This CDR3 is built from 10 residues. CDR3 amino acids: CASGGAEQYF. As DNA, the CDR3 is TGTGCCAGCGGGGGGGCCGAGCAGTACTTC.

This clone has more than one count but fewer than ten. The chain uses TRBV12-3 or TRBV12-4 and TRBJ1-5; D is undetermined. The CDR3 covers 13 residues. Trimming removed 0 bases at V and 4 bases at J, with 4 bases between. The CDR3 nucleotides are TGTGCCAGCAGTTTAGCCGGGAATCAGCCCCAGCATTTT. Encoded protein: CASSLAGNQPQHF.

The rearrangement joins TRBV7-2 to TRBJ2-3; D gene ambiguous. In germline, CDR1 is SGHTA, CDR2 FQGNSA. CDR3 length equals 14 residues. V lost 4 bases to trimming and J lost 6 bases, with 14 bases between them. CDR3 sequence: CASSSSNLADTQYF. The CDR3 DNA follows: TGTGCCAGCAGCTCCTCTAACCTTGCGGATACGCAGTATTTT.

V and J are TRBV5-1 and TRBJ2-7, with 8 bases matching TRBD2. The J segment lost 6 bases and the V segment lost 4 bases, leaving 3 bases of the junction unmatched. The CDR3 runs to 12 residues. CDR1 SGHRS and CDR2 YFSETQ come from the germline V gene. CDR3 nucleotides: TGCGCCAGCAGCCCCGGGAGGGGCGAGCAGTACTTC. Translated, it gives CASSPGRGEQYF. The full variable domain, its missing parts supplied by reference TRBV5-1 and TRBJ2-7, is KAGVTQTPRYLIKTRGQQVTLSCSPISGHRSVSWYQQTPGQGLQFLFEYFSETQRNKGNFPGRFSGRQFSNSRSEMNVSTLELGDSALYLCASSPGRGEQYFGPGTRLTVT.

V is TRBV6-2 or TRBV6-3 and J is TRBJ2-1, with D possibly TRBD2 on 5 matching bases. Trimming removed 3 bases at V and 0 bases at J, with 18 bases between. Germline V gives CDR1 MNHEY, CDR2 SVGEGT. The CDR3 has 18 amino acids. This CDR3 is CASSYRTLTSGSYNEQFF. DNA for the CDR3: TGTGCCAGCAGTTATCGTACCTTAACTAGTGGCTCCTACAATGAGCAGTTCTTC.

CDR3 residues: CASSLVGGKNEKLFF. CDR3 DNA: TGTGCCAGCAGCTTAGTCGGCGGGAAGAATGAAAAACTGTTTTTT. The chain is built from TRBV7-2 and TRBJ1-4, with D unresolved. Germline CDR1 is SGHTA and CDR2 is FQGNSA. CDR3 length: 15 residues. V was trimmed by 1 base and J by 5 bases, leaving 11 bases between them.

The CDR3 DNA reads TGTGCCAGCAGCTTAATGGACTACGACTATGGCTACACCTTC. Protein product: CASSLMDYDYGYTF. The rearrangement joins TRBV7-9 to TRBJ1-2; D is uncertain. V was shortened by 2 bases and J by 3 bases, with 10 bases between the two germline ends. This CDR3 has 14 amino acids. Germline loops: CDR1 SEHNR, CDR2 FQNEAQ (reference sequence).

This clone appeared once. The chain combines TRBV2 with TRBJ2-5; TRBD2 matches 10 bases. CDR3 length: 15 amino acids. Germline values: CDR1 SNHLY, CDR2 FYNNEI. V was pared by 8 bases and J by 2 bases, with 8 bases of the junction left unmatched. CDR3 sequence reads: CASGGLAGDQETQYF. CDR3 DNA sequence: TGTGCCAGCGGCGGGCTAGCGGGGGATCAAGAGACCCAGTACTTC.